One and the same sample provided the 13 T cell receptor beta chains below, sequenced in a study of human T cells and chemical hapten exposure. TCRdb re-derived calls from the RACE reads in MiXCR, one entry per CDR3 protein. The data show under 55,000 distinct CDR3 sequences, approximately 9.9% seen once. Sample time point: patch test 3, about 24 weeks after DPC sensitization. Treatment here: therapeutic diphenylcyclopropenone sensitization with weekly scalp DPC. The material was whole blood, obtained in connection with sensitization to the hapten diphenylcyclopropenone (DPC). The source is a woman aged 40-49 years with alopecia areata. Some clones in this sample may be carry-over from other donors' samples.

At least ten counts were recorded for this clonotype. The chain couples TRBV6-2 or TRBV6-3 to TRBJ1-5; D not resolved. Germline assignment: CDR1 MNHEY and CDR2 SVGEGT. The CDR3 is 16 amino acids. V was cut by 2 bases and J by 2 bases, with 13 bases left in between. The CDR3 is CASSYGEVWGNQPQHF. Here the CDR3 DNA reads TGTGCCAGCAGTTACGGCGAGGTCTGGGGCAATCAGCCCCAGCATTTT.

This clonotype was recorded at least ten times. This chain joins TRBV6-4 and TRBJ2-1, with TRBD2 identical over 13 bases. V gave up 4 bases and J gave up 3 bases; unmatched junction bases: 0. Germline CDR1 MRHNA, CDR2 SNTAGT. This CDR3 is 15 amino acids long. The CDR3 coding sequence is TGTGCCAGCAGTGGGACTAGCGGGGGCTACAATGAGCAGTTCTTC. Its translation is CASSGTSGGYNEQFF.

The table lists this clonotype with a few counts. The chain has TRBV29-1 and TRBJ2-6; D uncertain. Per germline, CDR1 SQVTM and CDR2 ANQGSEA. V gave up 3 bases and J gave up 3 bases, with 3 bases separating them. The CDR3 spans 12 residues. CDR3: CSVDSGANVLTF. The CDR3 nucleotides are TGCAGCGTTGATAGTGGGGCCAACGTCCTGACTTTC.

With respect to this clonotype: Since a much larger clone is just one base distant, this may be a read error. The chain joins TRBV3-1 to TRBJ2-1; the match to TRBD1 covers 8 bases. CDR1 and CDR2 (germline): LGHDT, YNNKEL (reference sequence). The CDR3 is 14 residues long. Unmatched junction bases numbered 7, after V lost 1 base and J lost 11 bases. The CDR3 DNA reads as TGTGCCAGCAGCCAAGGACAGGGGTTTAATCAGCAGTTCTTC. Protein sequence: CASSQGQGFNQQFF.

J is TRBJ2-5 and V is TRBV6-5; no clear D. CDR3 length: 15 amino acids. V lost 6 bases and J lost 2, with 16 bases in between. CDR1 and CDR2 (germline): MNHEY, SVGAGI. The CDR3 protein is CASSRPGGVQETQYF. CDR3 in DNA: TGTGCCAGCAGCCGACCTGGCGGAGTACAAGAGACCCAGTACTTC.

This chain connects TRBV7-8 to TRBJ1-5, with a weak D call TRBD1 (5 bases). From germline, CDR1 is SGHVS and CDR2 FQNEAQ. Trimming pared 5 bases from V and 0 bases from J, leaving 11 bases between. CDR3 length equals 15 residues. The DNA of the CDR3 is TGTGCCAGCAGCATGACAGCTTATAGCAATCAGCCCCAGCATTTT. This codes for CASSMTAYSNQPQHF.

This chain uses TRBV7-3 with TRBJ1-2, with 8 bases fitting TRBD1. Looked up from germline, CDR1 is SGHTA and CDR2 is FQGTGA. There are 14 residues in the CDR3. V shed 4 bases and J 5 bases; nucleotides not matched to a gene: 6. DNA for the CDR3: TGTGCCAGCAGCTCCTTGGACAGGGCTTATGGCTACACCTTC. This gives the protein CASSSLDRAYGYTF.

This clonotype was picked up a small number of times. V gene TRBV18 combines with J gene TRBJ2-7, with no clear D. Trimming shortened V by 6 bases and J by 2 bases, and 11 bases separated the two germline ends. Germline CDR1 reads KGHSH; CDR2 reads LQKENI. There are 13 residues in the CDR3. CDR3 in amino acids: CASSPGRTYEQYF. CDR3 nucleotide sequence: TGTGCCAGCTCCCCGGGTCGAACCTACGAGCAGTACTTC. Combining the CDR3 with reference TRBV18 and TRBJ2-7 gives the whole variable domain NAGVMQNPRHLVRRRGQEARLRCSPMKGHSHVYWYRQLPEEGLKFMVYLQKENIIDESGMPKERFSAEFPKEGPSILRIQQVVRGDSAAYFCASSPGRTYEQYFGPGTRLTVT.

This clonotype occurred many times. The rearrangement joins TRBV27 to TRBJ2-3; 8 nucleotides match TRBD2. V shed 6 bases, J shed 2 bases, and the junction held 10 bases outside the gene matches. The germline V gene encodes CDR1 MNHEY and CDR2 SMNVEV (reference sequence). The CDR3 runs to 16 residues. CDR3 loop: CASSRGGRGDTDTQYF. The DNA for the CDR3 is TGTGCCAGCAGCCGAGGGGGGCGGGGGGACACAGATACGCAGTATTTT.

This clonotype was picked up one time. The rearrangement links TRBV7-2 to TRBJ2-1; D is perhaps TRBD2 (6 bases). The CDR3 is 15 residues long. Germline V CDR1 and CDR2: SGHTA, FQGNSA. The V and J ends lost 3 bases and 4 bases respectively, with 13 bases between them. The CDR3, as DNA: TGTGCCAGCAGCTTTCCCAGCGGGCAGTACAATGAGCAGTTCTTC. Its protein is CASSFPSGQYNEQFF. Using reference TRBV7-2 and TRBJ2-1 for the parts outside the CDR3, the full variable domain is GAGVSQSPSNKVTEKGKDVELRCDPISGHTALYWYRQSLGQGLEFLIYFQGNSAPDKSGLPSDRFSAERTGGSVSTLTIQRTQQEDSAVYLCASSFPSGQYNEQFFGPGTRLTVL.

This clonotype was found many times. The gene calls are TRBV6-1 and TRBJ1-1, with D possibly matching TRBD1 (5 bases). V was clipped by 0 bases and J by 0 bases, with 8 bases between them. The germline V gene has CDR1 MNHNS and CDR2 SASEGT. The CDR3 has 15 amino acids. CDR3 coding DNA: TGTGCCAGCAGTGAAGCGATGACAGTGAACACTGAAGCTTTCTTT. This gives the protein CASSEAMTVNTEAFF.

This clonotype was found a few times. The chain links TRBV20-1 to TRBJ2-3, with unresolved D. V was shortened by 6 bases and J by 2 bases, with 6 bases between the two germline ends. The CDR3 consists of 11 residues. Germline V gene sequence: CDR1 DFQATT, CDR2 SNEGSKA (reference sequence). The DNA for the CDR3 is TGCAGTGCGAGTCACACAGATACGCAGTATTTT. It is translated as CSASHTDTQYF.

The chain recombines TRBV6-2 or TRBV6-3 with TRBJ1-5; 10 bases fit TRBD1. V gave up 5 bases and J gave up 7 bases; unmatched junction bases: 8. The CDR3 sequence is 15 residues long. Germline values: CDR1 MNHEY, CDR2 SVGEGT. The CDR3 DNA reads as TGTGCCAGCAGTCCGCGACAGGGGGCAATACAGCCCCAGCATTTT. Its protein is CASSPRQGAIQPQHF.